The text below deals with one TCR beta chain. Its binding antigen is unknown. Base quality data are lacking; no much larger clone is found one base away. The CDR3 has 16 amino acids, counting the end cysteine and phenylalanine. The entry retains the CDR3 DNA only, 48 bases that are in frame from base 1. Trimming removed 4 bases from V and 7 bases from J; the gene matches leave 8 bases unexplained. Reading the germline V gene gives CDR1 SGHRS and CDR2 YFSETQ. The library relied on multiplex PCR. Sequencing took place on an Illumina HiSeq 4000. iRepertoire HTBI primers and Arm-PCR amplification of CDR3 regions were used to construct TCR beta libraries. Gel purification was performed on PCR products prior to sequencing. As for the original processing: Gene usage analysis of CDR3 amino acid clonotypes used the 60 to 80 TRBV and more than 13 TRBJ segments found across samples. Filtered high-quality paired reads were merged into contigs using COPE and FqMerger. BLAST was used to align contigs to IMGT TRBV, TRBD and TRBJ reference genes, and CDR3 was defined according to IMGT. Any clonotype with a frequency above 0.1% was classified as a highly expanded clone. Shannon entropy served as the measure of repertoire diversity, while the Gini coefficient captured V-J evenness. A clonotype found in more than one individual was treated as public. The public reads were quality trimmed at Q25 with fastp and then assembled into clones with MiXCR by TCRdb, keeping productive beta chains. Each record represents a unique CDR3 protein, reported with the most common genes and DNA among its rows. These V and J calls are TCRdb output, not the study's own analysis. This sample comprises about 660,000 distinct CDR3 sequences, approximately 31% of them detected only once. The ten largest clones capture around 40% of the sample.

The record originates from a study of regulatory T cells in long-lasting Graves disease (TCRdb year 2021). About the full investigation: To count as having persistent Graves' disease, a patient had to have received antithyroid drug treatment for over 5 years with TSH receptor autoantibodies remaining persistently positive. Persistent Graves' disease patients were compared with newly diagnosed Graves' disease patients by peripheral blood TCR sequencing and RNA sequencing. In the clinical cohort, patients with persistent Graves' disease had used antithyroid drugs for an average of about 9.3 years. The study took place in China and was registered as a clinical trial. A total of about 33 samples underwent TCR sequencing: around 13 from persistent and about 20 from newly diagnosed Graves' disease patients.

The time point label, read with the paper, signifies: persistent/refractory GD, antithyroid drugs over 5 years with positive TRAb. For both TCR sequencing and RNA sequencing, RNA was extracted from PBMCs in TRIzol. The diagnosis of Graves' disease was made according to American Thyroid Association guidelines. Patients were recruited from an endocrinology department in Xi'an, China. Each patient gave approximately 9 milliliters of peripheral blood, collected in an EDTA anticoagulant tube. Ficoll Paque Plus density gradient separation was used to isolate PBMCs, and no further T cell sorting was performed. An Agilent 2100 Bioanalyzer and agarose gel were used to check RNA quality, while a NanoDrop 2000 measured RNA concentration. The study at large found these results: Because the primary lesion, thyroid tissue, could not be accessed, the study looked at peripheral blood alone. Persistent disease showed preferential use of TRBV28, TRBJ1-2 and TRBJ2-5, whereas newly diagnosed disease favored TRBV20-1 and TRBJ2-1. Only the TCR beta chain was sequenced and analyzed. Persistent patients shared more public clonotypes among themselves (around 3,000) than newly diagnosed patients did (about 900). The small sample size was acknowledged by the authors as a limitation that may reduce accuracy. Compared with newly diagnosed patients, patients with persistent Graves' disease had lower TCR Shannon entropy and fewer highly expanded clones, which suggests clonal expansion.

Rearrangement joined TRBV5-1 to TRBJ2-7, with 16 middle bases fitting TRBD2. The TCR was taken from a female donor with Graves disease. The specimen comprised peripheral blood mononuclear cells (PBMCs), sampled when the disease was refractory, from a patient treated with antithyroid drugs. This receptor has the CDR3 CASSAGTSGRVVEQYF. The nucleotide sequence reads TGCGCCAGCAGCGCCGGGACTAGCGGGAGGGTTGTTGAGCAGTACTTC.